The 18 T cell receptor beta chains below all came from one sample that was sequenced in a study of blood T cell repertoires in COVID-19. Assay: immunoSEQ multiplex PCR; the TCRdb copy retains only in-frame clones and omits some. In the table there are around 150,000 clones, over 75% of which are singletons. The sample consisted of PBMCs or T cells enriched from blood (not recorded which). Receptors were obtained from a man aged 50 or older who had recovered from COVID-19.

The CDR3, as DNA: TGTGCCAGCAGCCAAGGGTTAGGGGGCCTCTCTGGAAACACCATATATTTT. Amino acids: CASSQGLGGLSGNTIYF. V is TRBV3-1 (or the pseudogene TRBV3-2) and J is TRBJ1-3, with 7 bases that match TRBD1. The V segment lost 1 base and the J segment 0 bases; nucleotides outside the gene matches: 6. Germline CDR1 and CDR2: LGHDT and YNNKEL (reference sequence). The CDR3 totals 17 residues.

Notes on this clone: Distinct nucleotide sequences in the sample also encode this CDR3. This chain connects TRBV5-1 to TRBJ2-2, with 10 bases matching TRBD1. Germline values: CDR1 SGHRS, CDR2 YFSETQ. The CDR3 spans 15 residues. The trim removed 3 bases at V and 5 bases at J, leaving 4 bases unmatched. The CDR3 sequence is CASSSGTGVTGELFF. CDR3 coding DNA: TGCGCCAGCAGCTCCGGGACAGGGGTAACCGGGGAGCTGTTTTTT.

Written as DNA, the CDR3 is TGTGCCAGTAGAATCCCCTTACAGGGACCCCAGCATTTT. This translates into CASRIPLQGPQHF. This rearrangement joins TRBV19 to TRBJ1-5, with D tentatively TRBD1 (6 bases). Trimming removed 6 bases from V and 10 bases from J, with 16 bases in between. The length of the CDR3 is 13 residues. Germline V gives CDR1 LNHDA, CDR2 SQIVND (reference sequence).

The V call is TRBV27, the J call TRBJ2-7; D possibly corresponds to TRBD1 (5 bases). Germline loops: CDR1 MNHEY, CDR2 SMNVEV (reference sequence). Trimming took off 7 bases at V and 1 base at J, with 17 bases between the two ends. The CDR3 contains 15 residues. Here the CDR3 reads CASKSSRVYSYEQYF. The CDR3 DNA follows: TGTGCCAGCAAGTCCAGCAGGGTCTATTCCTACGAGCAGTACTTC.

V gene TRBV28 combines with J gene TRBJ1-5; the D is unclear. Germline CDR1 MDHEN, CDR2 SYDVKM. The V end was cut by 4 bases, the J end by 0 bases, with 4 bases between. The CDR3 runs 13 residues. The CDR3 bases are TGTGCCAGCAGTTCACATAGCAATCAGCCCCAGCATTTT. Protein: CASSSHSNQPQHF. Based on the CDR3 plus reference TRBV28 and TRBJ1-5, the full variable domain is DVKVTQSSRYLVKRTGEKVFLECVQDMDHENMFWYRQDPGLGLRLIYFSYDVKMKEKGDIPEGYSVSREKKERFSLILESASTNQTSMYLCASSSHSNQPQHFGDGTRLSIL.

This chain joins TRBV6-5 and TRBJ2-2; 10 nucleotides agree with TRBD1. CDR3 length: 13 amino acids. Trimming cost V 8 bases and J 4 bases; bases outside gene matches: 1. Germline V gives CDR1 MNHEY, CDR2 SVGAGI. CDR3 nucleotide sequence: TGTGCCAGCCGGGACAGGGGCACCGGGGAGCTGTTTTTT. Translated, it gives CASRDRGTGELFF.

In the case of this clone: The sample carries other DNA sequences with the same CDR3. The chain uses TRBV7-3 and TRBJ2-1; 8 nucleotides match TRBD2. CDR1 and CDR2 (germline): SGHTA, FQGTGA. V trimming: 5 bases; J trimming: 2 bases; junction bases outside the gene matches: 5. The CDR3 totals 15 residues. This CDR3 is CASSPPGLAYNEQFF. The CDR3 bases are TGTGCCAGCAGCCCCCCGGGACTAGCCTACAATGAGCAGTTCTTC.

This chain uses TRBV7-9 with TRBJ1-5, with D uncertain. CDR1 is SEHNR, CDR2 FQNEAQ, per germline (reference sequence). The CDR3 sequence is 15 residues long. Trimming cost V 3 bases and J 0 bases, with 9 bases left between them. The CDR3 sequence: CASSFDTTSNQPQHF. In DNA, the CDR3 is TGTGCCAGCAGCTTCGACACCACTAGCAATCAGCCCCAGCATTTT. The full variable domain, rest sourced from reference TRBV7-9 and TRBJ1-5, is DTGVSQNPRHKITKRGQNVTFRCDPISEHNRLYWYRQTLGQGPEFLTYFQNEAQLEKSRLLSDRFSAERPKGSFSTLEIQRTEQGDSAMYLCASSFDTTSNQPQHFGDGTRLSIL.

This clone has ten or more counts. The chain is built from TRBV6-5 and TRBJ1-1; the D is unclear. This CDR3 has 16 amino acids. Germline assignment: CDR1 MNHEY and CDR2 SVGAGI. V was cut by 2 bases and J by 10 bases, with 23 bases left in between. This chain's CDR3 is CASSYMGDTGILVAFF. The DNA of the CDR3 is TGTGCCAGCAGTTACATGGGTGACACGGGGATTTTGGTAGCTTTCTTT.

The chain links TRBV4-1 to TRBJ1-2; 7 positions agree with TRBD1. The CDR3 is 16 amino acids. Germline loops: CDR1 MGHRA, CDR2 YSYEKL. The V gene end was trimmed by 0 bases and the J gene end by 8 bases; junction bases not matched to a gene: 12. CDR3 bases: TGCGCCAGCAGCCAAGAACTTCGGACAGGCGTCCTCGGCTACACCTTC. Translated, it gives CASSQELRTGVLGYTF.

The J gene is TRBJ1-4, the V gene TRBV15; maybe TRBD1 (5 bases). Looked up from germline, CDR1 is LNHNV and CDR2 is YYDKDF (reference sequence). Trimming removed 1 base at V and 8 bases at J, with 17 bases between. The CDR3 has 16 residues. This CDR3 reads CATSRVTGPIPEKLFF. The CDR3 DNA is TGTGCCACCAGCAGAGTCACAGGCCCTATTCCAGAAAAACTGTTTTTT.

This chain uses TRBV13 with TRBJ2-1, with 14 bases identical to TRBD2. The CDR3 totals 16 residues. Germline V gene data show CDR1 as PRHDT and CDR2 as FYEKMQ (reference sequence). With 6 bases clipped from V and 9 bases from J, the junction kept 10 bases outside the gene matches. CDR3 coding DNA: TGTGCCAGCAGATCTACCGGGACTAGCGGGAGTAGTGAGCAGTTCTTC. It codes for CASRSTGTSGSSEQFF.

The chain combines TRBV18 with TRBJ2-5, with 9 positions matching TRBD1. Per the germline V gene, CDR1 is KGHSH and CDR2 is LQKENI. Trimming removed 6 bases from V and 3 bases from J; junction bases left unmatched: 2. This CDR3 has 13 residues. As DNA, the CDR3 is TGTGCCAGCTCTGACAGGGGGGAAGAGACCCAGTACTTC. Its protein is CASSDRGEETQYF.

The chain uses TRBV5-6 and TRBJ2-1, with D perhaps matching TRBD2 (6 bases). CDR1 and CDR2 (germline): SGHDT, YYEEEE. The CDR3 loop spans 17 amino acids. V shed 1 base and J shed 7 bases, with 21 bases lying between them. The CDR3 nucleotides read TGTGCCAGCAGCTTGATAATAGGCCCTGAAGGAGGGAATGAGCAGTTCTTC. It translates to CASSLIIGPEGGNEQFF.

The chain joins TRBV3-1 (or the pseudogene TRBV3-2) to TRBJ1-2, with D unclear. Germline V CDR1 and CDR2: LGHDT, YNNKEL (reference sequence). There are 14 residues in the CDR3. Deletions cut 2 bases from V and 4 bases from J, with 11 bases between. CDR3 residues: CASSQMAQTYGYTF. CDR3 bases: TGTGCCAGCAGCCAAATGGCCCAAACCTATGGCTACACCTTC.

The J gene is TRBJ2-7, the V gene TRBV6-5; 8 bases agree with TRBD1. CDR1 is MNHEY, CDR2 SVGAGI, per germline. The junction had 9 bases not matched to a gene; V was cut back by 10 bases and J by 4 bases. This CDR3 comprises 13 residues. As DNA, the CDR3 is TGTGCCACCAAAGGACAGGGATTTTACGAGCAGTACTTC. Residues: CATKGQGFYEQYF.

This chain joins TRBV30 and TRBJ2-3; D is possibly TRBD2 (6 bases). Germline V gene sequence: CDR1 GTSNPN, CDR2 SVGIG (reference sequence). This CDR3 is built from 14 residues. The V and J ends lost 4 bases and 4 bases respectively, with 15 bases between them. CDR3 loop: CAWTGTSRADTQYF. The CDR3 DNA sequence: TGTGCCTGGACTGGAACTAGCAGGGCAGATACGCAGTATTTT.

The chain couples TRBV9 to TRBJ1-2, with 9 bases identical to TRBD1. Germline V lookup: CDR1 SGDLS, CDR2 YYNGEE. The CDR3 sequence is 14 residues long. V lost 2 bases and J lost 5; bases outside the gene matches: 4. The chain's CDR3 is CASSVGQGWYGYTF. The CDR3 DNA reads TGTGCCAGCAGCGTGGGACAGGGATGGTATGGCTACACCTTC.